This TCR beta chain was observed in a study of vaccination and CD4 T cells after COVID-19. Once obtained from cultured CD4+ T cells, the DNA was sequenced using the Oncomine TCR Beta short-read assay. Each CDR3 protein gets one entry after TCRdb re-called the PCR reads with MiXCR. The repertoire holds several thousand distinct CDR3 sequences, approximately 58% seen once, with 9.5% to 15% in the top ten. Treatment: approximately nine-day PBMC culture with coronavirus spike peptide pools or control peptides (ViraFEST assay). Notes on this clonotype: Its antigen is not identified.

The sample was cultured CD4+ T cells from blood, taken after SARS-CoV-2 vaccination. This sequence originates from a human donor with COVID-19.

CDR3 DNA: TGCGCCAGCAGCTTGGGCGGGGGGGCGGAGACCCAGTACTTC. It translates to CASSLGGGAETQYF. The rearrangement joins TRBV5-1 to TRBJ2-5, with 9 bases matching TRBD2. CDR3 size: 14 residues. Germline-derived CDR1 and CDR2 are SGHRS and YFSETQ. V trimming: 0 bases; J trimming: 5 bases; junction bases outside the gene matches: 2.